These 7 T cell receptor beta chains share one sample of origin, sequenced in a study of molecular identifiers for immune sequencing clone quantification. MiXCR, applied by TCRdb to the PCR reads, yields one record per CDR3 protein. The repertoire holds about 320,000 distinct CDR3 sequences, 20% to 25% seen once, with 0.81% in the top ten. The sample taken for sequencing was naive CD8+ T cells from blood, with Jurkat cell RNA spiked in. Subset given: FACS-sorted CD8+CD4-CCR7+CD45RA+ naive T cells. The receptors derive from a human donor in good health. Some libraries in this study had Jurkat cell RNA spiked in.

The sample holds a few counts of this clonotype. This may come from a read error, since a much larger clone is one base off. The chain carries TRBV7-9 and TRBJ1-4, with no clear D. This CDR3 contains 16 residues. Germline V gene sequence: CDR1 SEHNR, CDR2 FQNEAQ (reference sequence). The CDR3 is CASSLGVGSTNEKPFF. The CDR3 DNA follows: TGTGCCAGCAGCTTAGGAGTCGGGTCAACTAATGAAAAACCGTTTTTT.

Comment on this clonotype: This sequence may be a read error, since a much larger clone differs from it by one base. In DNA form, the CDR3 reads TGTGCCAGCAGTTATGGGGTAGGGGGTCTGGCTTTCTTT. Residues: CASSYGVGGLAFF. The chain couples TRBV6-5 to TRBJ1-1; a possible D gene is TRBD1 (6 bases). Germline values: CDR1 MNHEY, CDR2 SVGAGI. V lost 3 bases to trimming and J lost 11 bases, with 16 bases between them. This CDR3 is 13 amino acids long.

The rearrangement uses TRBV11-3 and TRBJ2-6; D call uncertain. CDR1 is SGHNT, CDR2 YENEEA, per germline. CDR3 length: 14 amino acids. With 4 bases removed from V and 2 bases from J, the gap between germline ends came to 6 bases. CDR3 amino acids: CASSSRAGANVLTF. Written as DNA, the CDR3 is TGTGCCAGCAGCTCCAGAGCTGGGGCCAACGTCCTGACTTTC.

Notes on this clonotype: A much larger clone differs from this one at a single base, so this may be a read error. The V and J genes are TRBV20-1 and TRBJ2-7; D is uncertain. Germline lookup yields CDR1 DFQATT and CDR2 SNEGSKA (reference sequence). The CDR3 is 13 amino acids. As DNA, the CDR3 is TGCAGTGCTAGATCGGCCCTCTCCTGCGAGCAGTACTTC. It yields the protein CSARSALSCEQYF.

The table lists this clonotype with many counts. The rearrangement uses TRBV3-1 and TRBJ2-7; D is possibly TRBD2 (6 bases). Trimming removed 4 bases at V and 7 bases at J, with 20 bases between. Germline V CDR1 and CDR2: LGHDT, YNNKEL (reference sequence). The CDR3 is 15 amino acids. CDR3: CASSRGTDHLREQYF. As DNA, the CDR3 is TGTGCCAGCAGCCGGGGGACTGACCATTTACGGGAGCAGTACTTC.

This clonotype was seen repeatedly, ten times or more. CDR3 nucleotides: TGTGCCAGCAGTGAAGAGGATTTACTCTATGGCTACACCTTC. Residues: CASSEEDLLYGYTF. This chain uses TRBV2 with TRBJ1-2; D remains unclear. V gave up 1 base and J gave up 4 bases, with 10 bases separating them. Germline V gene data show CDR1 as SNHLY and CDR2 as FYNNEI. The CDR3 sequence is 14 residues long.

About this clonotype: A much larger clone lies a single base off, so this may be a read error. The chain employs TRBV15 and TRBJ2-3; D unresolved. V dropped 3 bases and J dropped 1 base, with 17 bases sitting between them. Germline assignment: CDR1 LNHNV and CDR2 YYDKDF (reference sequence). The length of the CDR3 is 17 residues. The CDR3 region is CATSSCISRPCTDTQYF. CDR3 nucleotide sequence: TGTGCCACCAGCAGCTGCATTTCGCGCCCGTGCACAGATACGCAGTATTTT.